This T cell receptor (beta chain) emerged from a study of T-cell memory formation after mild COVID-19 (dated by TCRdb to the early 2020s). About the study as a whole: Most TCR sequence clusters were specific to one of the two donors. In a couple of donors, T-cell clones that expanded and contracted after mild COVID-19 were tracked by sequencing TCRalpha and TCRbeta repertoires over time. Two young, previously healthy adult volunteers made up the cohort, one male and one female.

Including cysteine and phenylalanine, the CDR3 has 14 amino acids. Of the read, only the CDR3 DNA is kept; its 42 bases are in frame from base 1. V is cut by 7 bases and J by 6 bases, and the space between the germline ends is 17 bases. CDR1 LGHDT and CDR2 YNNKEL are derived from the germline V gene (reference sequence). This clonotype was detected a few times. What antigen it recognizes has not been identified. No much larger clone exists at a distance of one base, and base qualities are not known. Sequencing relied on an Illumina NovaSeq 6000. TCRalpha and TCRbeta cDNA libraries were built by 5'RACE with constant-segment primers, adding sample barcodes and unique molecular identifiers. Trizol reagent was used to extract RNA from every sample. Library amplification was performed in two PCR steps, and a second sample barcode and Illumina TruSeq adapters were introduced in the second step. Sequencing of libraries was performed on an Illumina NovaSeq with 2 x 150 bp paired-end reads. From the authors' description of their analysis: The reads were demultiplexed and collapsed into UMI-guided consensus sequences using migec v1.2.7. Using mixcr v2.1.11, UMI consensuses were aligned to TRA and TRB V and J templates and then assembled into clonotypes. Expanded or contracted clonotypes were those called significant by both edgeR and NoisET, with noise models trained on biological replicates. For edgeR calls, the thresholds were a false discovery rate-adjusted p below 0.01 and a log2 fold-change of 1. As an exploratory analysis of dynamics, max-normalized trajectories of the 1000 most abundant clonotypes were examined by PCA with hierarchical clustering. Separately sequenced CD4+ and CD8+ repertoires were used to assign a CD4 or CD8 phenotype to each responding clone. TCRdb trimmed public reads at Q25 via fastp, called clones via MiXCR and kept in-frame beta chains. Identical CDR3 proteins give one entry, which carries the most common genes and DNA. The V and J calls and clone size come from TCRdb's table, not from the authors' own analysis. The sample profile shows about 190,000 distinct CDR3 sequences; approximately 20% of them were found once. In total, the top ten clones hold 2.4% of the sample.

Ficoll-Paque density gradient centrifugation was used to isolate PBMCs. Results and caveats for the whole study, not just this receptor: Whether the second-wave clones peaking on day 37 were SARS-CoV-2 specific was not confirmed. Some responding clones were detected in pre-infection memory, which suggested that pre-existing cross-reactive memory T cells had joined the SARS-CoV-2 response. Contracting CD4+ clones were located mainly in the CM and EM memory subsets, whereas CD8+ clones were found to be enriched in EMRA. Only a couple of mild cases were covered in the study, and larger cohorts including severe cases with pre-infection samples were considered necessary. Clones contracting from day 15 to 85 had balanced CD4/CD8 phenotypes, while a second wave expanding from day 15 to 37 was biased towards CD4+.

This TCR came from an adult woman who had mild COVID-19 (a few samples of this study predate the infection). The sample titles of this study are shuffled in the database, so cell type and time point are left out; the donor was told from shared clones. Sequenced input: PBMCs or a T cell subset sorted from them (not recorded which). The chain was built from TRBV3-1 and TRBJ2-3; the D gene is possibly TRBD1 or TRBD2, with 5 bases matching each. The bases read TGTGCCAGCACCCCCGAGGGGCTAGCCGATACGCAGTATTTT. This sequence encodes CASTPEGLADTQYF.